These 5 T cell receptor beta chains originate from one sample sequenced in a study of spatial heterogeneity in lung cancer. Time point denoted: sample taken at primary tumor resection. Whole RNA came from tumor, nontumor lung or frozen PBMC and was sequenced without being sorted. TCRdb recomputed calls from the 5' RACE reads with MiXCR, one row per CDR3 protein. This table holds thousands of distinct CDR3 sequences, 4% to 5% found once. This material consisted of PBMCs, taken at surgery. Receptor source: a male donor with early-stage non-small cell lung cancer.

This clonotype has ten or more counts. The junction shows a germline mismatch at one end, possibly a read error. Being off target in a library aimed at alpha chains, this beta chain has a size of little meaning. The CDR3 region has the DNA TGTGCCACCAGTGATCGACAGGGGGCGAACGCCGGGGAGCTGTTTTTT. Its translation is CATSDRQGANAGELFF. The V and J genes are TRBV24-1 and TRBJ2-2; TRBD1 matches at 10 bases. CDR3 length: 16 amino acids. The germline V gene encodes CDR1 KGHDR and CDR2 SFDVKD.

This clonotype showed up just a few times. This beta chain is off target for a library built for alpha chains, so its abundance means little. The CDR3 loop is CATRRGRDTEAFF. Here the CDR3 DNA reads TGTGCCACTCGGAGGGGGCGGGACACTGAAGCTTTCTTT. J is TRBJ1-1 and V is TRBV19, with 7 bases identical to TRBD1. V lost 10 bases to trimming and J lost 3 bases; unmatched junction nucleotides: 8. Germline V gene data show CDR1 as LNHDA and CDR2 as SQIVND (reference sequence). The CDR3 consists of 13 residues.

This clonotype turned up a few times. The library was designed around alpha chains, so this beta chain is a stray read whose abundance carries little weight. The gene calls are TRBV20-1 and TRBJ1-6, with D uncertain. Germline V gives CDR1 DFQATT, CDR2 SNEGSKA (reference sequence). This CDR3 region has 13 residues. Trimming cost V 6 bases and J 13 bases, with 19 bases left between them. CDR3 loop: CSAPLRERSPLHF. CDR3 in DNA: TGCAGTGCCCCCCTACGGGAAAGAAGTCCCCTCCACTTT.

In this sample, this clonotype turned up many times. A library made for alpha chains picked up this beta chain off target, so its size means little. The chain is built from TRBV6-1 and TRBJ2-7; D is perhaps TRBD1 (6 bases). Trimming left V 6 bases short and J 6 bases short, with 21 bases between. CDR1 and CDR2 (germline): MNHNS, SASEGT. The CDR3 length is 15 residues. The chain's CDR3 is CASRPTGSEFSEQYV. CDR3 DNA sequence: TGTGCCAGCAGGCCCACAGGGTCAGAGTTTTCCGAGCAGTACGTC.

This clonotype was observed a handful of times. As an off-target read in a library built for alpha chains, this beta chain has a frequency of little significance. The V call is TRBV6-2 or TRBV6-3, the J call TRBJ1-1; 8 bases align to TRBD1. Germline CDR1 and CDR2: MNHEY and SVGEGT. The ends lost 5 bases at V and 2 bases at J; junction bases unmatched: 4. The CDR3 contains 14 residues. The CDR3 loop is CASSRRGLNTEAFF. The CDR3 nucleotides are TGTGCCAGCAGTCGCAGGGGGCTAAACACTGAAGCTTTCTTT.